This TCR beta chain was profiled in a study of T cell repertoires in aging, cancer and after chemotherapy. The wider study: Six age groups, ranging from 30 or younger to 70 or older, included the donors. Glioblastoma patients receiving temozolomide-based therapy gave paired samples before and after chemotherapy.

Points from the study as a whole: These repertoire data do not allow conclusions about immunological memory after chemotherapy.

With regard to this clonotype: Its antigen is undetermined.

Rearranged V-D-J TRB sequences were amplified with a mixed TRB-A/B primer pool. One entry per CDR3 protein, called by TCRdb with MiXCR from the multiplex PCR reads. The table has some 2,500 distinct CDR3 sequences, about 31% seen once; the top ten hold roughly 30%. TCR beta rearrangements were amplified from peripheral blood genomic DNA. Germline lookup yields CDR1 DFQATT and CDR2 SNEGSKA (reference sequence). The V end was cut by 3 bases, the J end by 2 bases, with 10 bases between. The length of the CDR3 is 14 residues. The chain joins TRBV20-1 to TRBJ2-2; no firm D call. This receptor was taken from a human donor with a solid tumor. The sequenced material came from blood. The CDR3 loop reads CSASKQSNTGELFF. The CDR3 region has the DNA TGCAGTGCTAGTAAGCAGTCTAACACCGGGGAGCTGTTTTTT.